Shown below are 6 T cell receptor beta chains from a single sample sequenced in a study of metastatic and nonmetastatic thyroid tumors. No patient had received any treatment before thyroid surgery. TCRdb re-called the PCR reads through MiXCR. The sample comprises more than 90,000 clones, about 13% of which are singletons, and over 9% rests with the top ten. The sample comprised blood. The receptors were gathered from a female donor with papillary thyroid cancer or a benign thyroid nodule (not recorded which). Some clones in this sample may be carry-over from other donors' samples.

The table lists this clone with many counts. V usage is TRBV6-1 and J usage is TRBJ1-2, with 7 bases aligning to TRBD1. Germline V gene data show CDR1 as MNHNS and CDR2 as SASEGT. J was trimmed by 4 bases and V by 7 bases; bases with no gene match: 12. The CDR3 contains 15 residues. For the CDR3, the DNA is TGTGCCAGCACCACCGACGGACAGGTTTTCTATGGCTACACCTTC. Protein product: CASTTDGQVFYGYTF.

The sample holds many counts of this clone. The CDR3 loop reads CASSYSEYTEAFF. CDR3 nucleotides: TGTGCCAGCAGCTACAGTGAGTACACTGAAGCTTTCTTT. The chain uses TRBV6-2 or TRBV6-3 and TRBJ1-1; D not certain. Germline V gene lookup returns CDR1 MNHEY and CDR2 SVGEGT. The V gene lost 6 bases and the J gene lost 3 bases, with 11 bases spanning the gap. The CDR3 spans 13 residues.

This clone was detected ten times or more. The V call is TRBV19, the J call TRBJ2-3; TRBD1 is a possible D gene (6 bases). Trimming cost V 5 bases and J 3 bases, with 12 bases left between them. Germline lookup yields CDR1 LNHDA and CDR2 SQIVND (reference sequence). The CDR3 loop spans 14 amino acids. The CDR3 loop is CASSHRTVTDTQYF. CDR3 bases: TGTGCCAGTAGTCATCGGACAGTAACAGATACGCAGTATTTT.

This clone was observed many times. J is TRBJ1-3 and V is TRBV28; 7 nucleotides align to TRBD1. V trimming: 6 bases; J trimming: 4 bases; junction bases outside the gene matches: 6. Germline CDR1 MDHEN, CDR2 SYDVKM. This CDR3 has 14 residues. CDR3 nucleotides: TGTGCCAGCAGGACAGGGTCCGGCGGAAACACCATATATTTT. Translated: CASRTGSGGNTIYF.

This clone turned up a few times. A much larger clone differs from this one at a single base, so this may be a read error. This specimen includes other DNA sequences encoding the same CDR3. V gene TRBV7-2 combines with J gene TRBJ2-3, with 8 bases identical to TRBD2. The length of the CDR3 is 14 residues. The J segment lost 4 bases and the V segment lost 3 bases, leaving 3 bases of the junction unmatched. CDR1 is SGHTA and CDR2 is FQGNSA in the germline V gene. In nucleotides, the CDR3 is TGTGCCAGCAGCTTCGGGGGGGGTGCAGATACGCAGTATTTT. Translation: CASSFGGGADTQYF.

This clone came up many times. The sample has other DNA sequences that encode this CDR3 too. The chain couples TRBV19 to TRBJ2-7, with TRBD2 matching 8 bases. CDR3 length: 14 residues. In germline, CDR1 is LNHDA, CDR2 SQIVND (reference sequence). Trimming at V came to 8 bases and at J to 2 bases, leaving 8 bases not matched to a gene. The DNA of the CDR3 is TGTGCCAGTTCAACCGGGACTAGAACCTACGAGCAGTACTTC. Its translation: CASSTGTRTYEQYF.